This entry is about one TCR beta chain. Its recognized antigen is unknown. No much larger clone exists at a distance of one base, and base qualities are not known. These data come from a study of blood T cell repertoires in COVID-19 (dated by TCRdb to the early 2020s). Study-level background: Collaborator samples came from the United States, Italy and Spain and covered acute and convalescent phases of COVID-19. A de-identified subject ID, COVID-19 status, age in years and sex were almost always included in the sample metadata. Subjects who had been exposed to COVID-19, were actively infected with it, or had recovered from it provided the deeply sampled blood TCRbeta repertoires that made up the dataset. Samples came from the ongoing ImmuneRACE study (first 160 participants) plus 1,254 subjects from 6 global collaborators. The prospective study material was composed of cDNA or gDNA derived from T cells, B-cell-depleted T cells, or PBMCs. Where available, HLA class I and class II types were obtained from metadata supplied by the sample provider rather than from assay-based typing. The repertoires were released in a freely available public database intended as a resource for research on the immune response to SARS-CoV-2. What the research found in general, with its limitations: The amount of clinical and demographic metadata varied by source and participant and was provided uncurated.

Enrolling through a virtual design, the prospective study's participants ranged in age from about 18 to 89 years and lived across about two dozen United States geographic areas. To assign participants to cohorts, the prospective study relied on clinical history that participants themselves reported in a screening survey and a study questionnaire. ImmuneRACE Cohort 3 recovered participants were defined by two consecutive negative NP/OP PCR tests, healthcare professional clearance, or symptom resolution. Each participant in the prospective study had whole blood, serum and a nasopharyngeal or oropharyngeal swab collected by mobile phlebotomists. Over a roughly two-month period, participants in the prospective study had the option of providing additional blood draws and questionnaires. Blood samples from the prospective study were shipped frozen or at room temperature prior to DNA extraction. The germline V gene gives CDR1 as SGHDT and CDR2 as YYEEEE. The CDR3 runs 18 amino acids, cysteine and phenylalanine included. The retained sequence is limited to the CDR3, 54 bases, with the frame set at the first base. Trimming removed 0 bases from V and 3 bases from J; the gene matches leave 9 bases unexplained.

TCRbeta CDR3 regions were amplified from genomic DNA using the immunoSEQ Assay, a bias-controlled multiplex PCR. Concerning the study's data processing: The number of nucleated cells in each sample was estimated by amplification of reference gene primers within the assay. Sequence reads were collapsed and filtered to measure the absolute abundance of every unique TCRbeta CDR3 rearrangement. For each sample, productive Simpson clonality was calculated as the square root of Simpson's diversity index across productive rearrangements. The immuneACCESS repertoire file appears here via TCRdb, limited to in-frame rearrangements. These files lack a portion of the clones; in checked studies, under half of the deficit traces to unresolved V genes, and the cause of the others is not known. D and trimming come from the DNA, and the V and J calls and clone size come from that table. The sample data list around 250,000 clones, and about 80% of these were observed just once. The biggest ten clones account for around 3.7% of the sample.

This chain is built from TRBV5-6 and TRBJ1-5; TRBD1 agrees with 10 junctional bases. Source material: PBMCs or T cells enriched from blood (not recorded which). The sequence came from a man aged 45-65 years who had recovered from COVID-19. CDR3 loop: CASSLGLRGQGSNQPQHF. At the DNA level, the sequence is TGTGCCAGCAGCTTGGGTTTGAGGGGACAGGGGTCCAATCAGCCCCAGCATTTT.